These 21 T cell receptor beta chains were sequenced from one sample in a study of cytomegalovirus exposure and HLA in healthy donors (dated by TCRdb to 2016 to 2017). The library came from the immunoSEQ multiplex PCR assay. For the multiplex PCR, a mixture combining 60 forward primers for TCR Vbeta segments and 13 reverse primers for TCR Jbeta segments was used. TCRdb carries this immuneACCESS record with in-frame sequences only. Its versions omit some clonotypes, under half of them owing to an unresolved V gene in the studies checked, with the rest unexplained. The sample profile shows approximately 190,000 clones; 82% of them were found once. The ten most abundant clones make up 6.5% of the sample. The sequenced material came from PBMCs. These receptors were taken from a woman aged 50 to 65 in good health and CMV-seropositive.

The rearrangement links TRBV5-4 to TRBJ2-7; 7 positions match TRBD1. This CDR3 comprises 14 residues. Trimming removed 4 bases from V and 0 bases from J; junction bases left unmatched: 4. Germline lookup yields CDR1 SGHNT and CDR2 YYREEE (reference sequence). CDR3 amino acids: CASSQDRSSYEQYF. The CDR3 bases are TGTGCCAGCAGCCAGGACAGGAGCTCCTACGAGCAGTACTTC.

The chain uses TRBV11-2 and TRBJ1-1; D is undetermined. V shed 5 bases and J shed 0 bases, with 13 bases lying between them. The germline V gene encodes CDR1 SGHAT and CDR2 FQNNGV. The CDR3 sequence is 15 residues long. CDR3: CASSPLAGMNTEAFF. The CDR3 coding sequence is TGTGCCAGCAGCCCCCTCGCGGGGATGAACACTGAAGCTTTCTTT.

The rearrangement uses TRBV7-2 and TRBJ2-7; 9 bases map to TRBD1. Looked up from germline, CDR1 is SGHTA and CDR2 is FQGNSA. V was clipped by 4 bases and J by 2 bases; unmatched bases: 3. The CDR3 runs 14 residues. CDR3 sequence (DNA): TGTGCCAGCAGCTACGGACAGGGGCCCTACGAGCAGTACTTC. Encoded protein: CASSYGQGPYEQYF.

The V call is TRBV7-9, the J call TRBJ2-7; TRBD2 matches 8 bases. Germline V gene sequence: CDR1 SEHNR, CDR2 FQNEAQ (reference sequence). CDR3 length: 18 residues. V lost 4 bases to trimming and J lost 3 bases; unmatched junction nucleotides: 17. The CDR3 here is CASSSSYGGGHMIYEQYF. The CDR3 nucleotides read TGTGCCAGCAGCTCCTCCTACGGGGGGGGACATATGATCTACGAGCAGTACTTC.

The chain employs TRBV28 and TRBJ1-2; D call uncertain. This CDR3 comprises 14 residues. V was shortened by 6 bases and J by 5 bases, with 16 bases between the two germline ends. The V gene's germline CDR1 is MDHEN and CDR2 SYDVKM. The CDR3, as DNA: TGTGCCAGCAGCTCAGGTAGCGTTAATTATGGCTACACCTTC. This gives the protein CASSSGSVNYGYTF.

This sequence joins TRBV5-1 and TRBJ1-3, with D possibly being TRBD1 (5 bases). Germline V gene data show CDR1 as SGHRS and CDR2 as YFSETQ. V gave up 4 bases and J gave up 2 bases, with 10 bases separating them. The CDR3 totals 14 residues. The CDR3 region is CASSEQGPGNTIYF. CDR3 DNA: TGCGCCAGCAGCGAGCAGGGCCCTGGAAACACCATATATTTT. The full variable domain, rest sourced from reference TRBV5-1 and TRBJ1-3, is KAGVTQTPRYLIKTRGQQVTLSCSPISGHRSVSWYQQTPGQGLQFLFEYFSETQRNKGNFPGRFSGRQFSNSRSEMNVSTLELGDSALYLCASSEQGPGNTIYFGEGSWLTVV.

This chain connects TRBV18 to TRBJ1-1; the D is unclear. Deletions cut 0 bases from V and 11 bases from J, with 16 bases between. Germline loops: CDR1 KGHSH, CDR2 LQKENI. The CDR3 consists of 14 residues. Here the CDR3 reads CASSPPSGLRLAFF. The DNA of the CDR3 is TGTGCCAGCTCACCACCTAGTGGTCTCCGCCTGGCTTTCTTT.

Details on this clone: The junction differs from germline at one of its ends, possibly a read error. The chain has TRBV16 and TRBJ2-7; D perhaps matches TRBD2 (6 bases). The CDR3 runs to 16 residues. The germline gives CDR1 KGHSY, CDR2 FQNENV. The CDR3 DNA sequence: TGTGCCAGCAGCCAATCGCGGGCGGGACTCTCCCACGAGCAGTACTTC. Translating it yields CASSQSRAGLSHEQYF.

The chain couples TRBV7-9 to TRBJ1-3, with a possible D match to TRBD1 (6 bases). There are 16 residues in the CDR3. Looked up from germline, CDR1 is SEHNR and CDR2 is FQNEAQ (reference sequence). Deletions cut 6 bases from V and 0 bases from J, with 15 bases between. CDR3 loop: CASRPGQFDSGNTIYF. The DNA of the CDR3 is TGTGCCAGCAGACCCGGACAGTTCGACTCTGGAAACACCATATATTTT.

J is TRBJ2-1 and V is TRBV7-2; D possibly corresponds to TRBD1 (6 bases). CDR1 and CDR2 (germline): SGHTA, FQGNSA. The V gene lost 2 bases and the J gene lost 10 bases, with 12 bases spanning the gap. There are 13 residues in the CDR3. The CDR3 DNA sequence: TGTGCCAGCAGCTTAAACAGGGTAGAGGAGCAGTTCTTC. It encodes CASSLNRVEEQFF.

The chain carries TRBV2 and TRBJ1-2; D gene unclear. The CDR3 consists of 13 residues. Trimming took off 11 bases at V and 7 bases at J, with 20 bases between the two ends. Germline CDR1 SNHLY, CDR2 FYNNEI. The DNA for the CDR3 is TGTGCCGGGAATGCAGGCGGGTTCGGTGGCTACACCTTC. Its protein is CAGNAGGFGGYTF.

This clone was recorded only once. The chain uses TRBV5-1 and TRBJ2-3, with TRBD1 identical over 7 bases. Germline trimming cut 4 bases from V and 14 bases from J; bases unmatched to any gene: 7. The CDR3 runs 11 residues. The germline CDR1 and CDR2 sequences are SGHRS and YFSETQ. The CDR3 sequence: CASSATGESYF. In DNA, the CDR3 is TGCGCCAGCAGCGCCACAGGGGAGTCGTATTTT.

The chain joins TRBV18 to TRBJ1-1; D may be TRBD1 (6 bases). CDR3 size: 17 residues. Germline-derived CDR1 and CDR2 are KGHSH and LQKENI. Trimming removed 0 bases from V and 1 base from J, with 15 bases in between. As DNA, the CDR3 is TGTGCCAGCTCACCACCCTACGGGGGGCAGGGGAACACTGAAGCTTTCTTT. Its protein is CASSPPYGGQGNTEAFF.

This clone was seen a few times. This sequence joins TRBV5-6 and TRBJ2-4; D possibly corresponds to TRBD2 (5 bases). The germline gives CDR1 SGHDT, CDR2 YYEEEE. This CDR3 spans 16 amino acids. Trimming stripped 4 bases from V and 0 bases from J, with 14 bases between. Here the CDR3 DNA reads TGTGCCAGCAGCCCTGGACTTAGACTAGCCAAAAACATTCAGTACTTC. Translated: CASSPGLRLAKNIQYF.

The chain uses TRBV5-6 and TRBJ1-1; no clear D. Germline V gives CDR1 SGHDT, CDR2 YYEEEE. The CDR3 runs 15 residues. With 3 bases removed from V and 4 bases from J, the gap between germline ends came to 16 bases. This CDR3 is CASSSLDRGSTEAFF. CDR3 bases: TGTGCCAGCAGCTCCCTAGATCGGGGATCCACTGAAGCTTTCTTT.

This clone was seen once. This rearrangement joins TRBV18 to TRBJ2-7; 7 bases line up with TRBD2. There are 14 residues in the CDR3. CDR1 is KGHSH and CDR2 is LQKENI in the germline V gene. Unmatched junction bases numbered 1, after V lost 0 bases and J lost 2 bases. The CDR3 DNA reads as TGTGCCAGCTCACCACCGGGGGGGGCCTACGAGCAGTACTTC. This translates into CASSPPGGAYEQYF.

The chain uses TRBV6-6 and TRBJ2-2; TRBD1 is a possible D gene (6 bases). V dropped 8 bases and J dropped 5 bases, with 12 bases sitting between them. The germline V gene has CDR1 MNHNY and CDR2 SVGAGI (reference sequence). This CDR3 is 13 amino acids long. This chain's CDR3 is CASLGAGTGELFF. In DNA form, the CDR3 reads TGTGCCAGCCTGGGGGCGGGTACCGGGGAGCTGTTTTTT.

The chain has TRBV5-1 and TRBJ2-2, with TRBD2 as a possible D gene (5 bases). V was cut by 0 bases and J by 1 base, with 13 bases left in between. The germline gives CDR1 SGHRS, CDR2 YFSETQ. The CDR3 is 17 amino acids. CDR3 nucleotides: TGCGCCAGCAGCTTGGCGGGGATTATTGGGAACACCGGGGAGCTGTTTTTT. Encoded protein: CASSLAGIIGNTGELFF.

The J gene is TRBJ2-7, the V gene TRBV4-3; TRBD1 aligns across 8 bases. CDR1 and CDR2 from the germline V gene are LGHNA and YSLEER. This CDR3 comprises 16 residues. V was clipped by 1 base and J by 3 bases; unmatched bases: 8. CDR3 residues: CASSQAQGQEFYEQYF. CDR3 DNA: TGCGCCAGCAGCCAAGCTCAGGGACAGGAATTCTACGAGCAGTACTTC.

A note on this clone: A read error may account for a junction end that differs from germline. The chain joins TRBV6-1 to TRBJ2-6, with D possibly matching TRBD1 (6 bases). The CDR3 covers 15 residues. Germline CDR1 reads MNHNS; CDR2 reads SASEGT. This CDR3 reads CASKVGADGANGLTF. As DNA, the CDR3 is TGTGCCAGCAAGGTGGGGGCTGACGGGGCCAACGGCCTGACTTTC.

This clone has just one count. The chain is built from TRBV6-5 and TRBJ2-7; TRBD1 matches 11 bases. Germline V gene data show CDR1 as MNHEY and CDR2 as SVGAGI. This CDR3 contains 15 residues. With V trimmed by 5 bases and J by 1 base, 4 bases remained unmatched. CDR3 sequence reads: CASSIGTGGSYEQYF. The CDR3 DNA reads TGTGCCAGCAGTATCGGGACAGGGGGTTCCTACGAGCAGTACTTC.